This TCR beta chain is drawn from a study of blood T cell repertoires in COVID-19. Germline CDR1 SGHTA, CDR2 FQGNSA. The V end was cut by 1 base, the J end by 8 bases, with 15 bases between. The CDR3 is made up of 15 amino acids. Generated by immunoSEQ multiplex PCR, the TCRdb table keeps only in-frame clones and is missing some. This table holds 100,000 to 120,000 clones, 88% found once. This clone was counted a single time. The sequence derives from a woman aged 45-60 years with acute or convalescent COVID-19. The chain combines TRBV7-2 with TRBJ2-1; perhaps TRBD1 as D (5 bases). The sequenced material came from peripheral blood. CDR3 amino acids: CASSLVLGQGHEQFF. CDR3 in DNA: TGTGCCAGCAGCTTAGTCCTGGGGCAGGGCCATGAGCAGTTCTTC.